This TCR beta chain was identified in a study of tumor and adjacent non-tumor tissue in lung cancer. TCRbeta libraries were built with three rounds of nested PCR, modified from ARM-PCR. MiXCR, run by TCRdb on the multiplex PCR reads, gives a single entry per CDR3 protein. The sample shows approximately 130,000 distinct CDR3 sequences, about 66% of them seen only once. RNA was extracted from bulk tissue without any cell sorting. This CDR3 has 13 amino acids. V lost 2 bases, J lost 5 bases, and 9 bases lay in between. With regard to this clonotype: This is likely a read error, given that the CDR3 carries no conserved phenylalanine or tryptophan at its end.

The chain employs TRBV12-3 or TRBV12-4 and TRBJ2-5; tentatively, D is TRBD2 (5 bases). The sequenced material came from lung tumor tissue. This TCR was recovered from a man aged 25 to 40 with non-small cell lung cancer. DNA for the CDR3: TGTGCCAGCAGTTTAACCCGGGGTGAGACCCAGTACTTA. Amino acid sequence: CASSLTRGETQYL.